The rows below give T cell receptor beta chains drawn from one sample of a study of T cell changes during pregnancy in multiple sclerosis. Clones were read by immunoSEQ multiplex PCR, and TCRdb kept only the in-frame ones, dropping some. The sample records about 35,000 clones, 80% to 95% being singletons. The material was CD4+ T cells from peripheral blood mononuclear cells, obtained in the third trimester of pregnancy. These receptors all stem from a female donor in good health, enrolled as a control in a pregnancy study. Both conserved end residues are part of each CDR3. D genes are given only for firm matches. Clone sizes are given selectively: once, few, many, or a class where the clone is expanded.

d_call	v_call	j_call	clone_size	cdr3_nt	cdr3_aa
TRBD2	TRBV7-2	TRBJ2-7	few	TGTGCCAGCAGCTTAGGGACTAGCGGGGGGGGGCAGTACTTC	CASSLGTSGGGQYF
TRBD1	TRBV19	TRBJ1-1	NA	TGTGCCAGTAGTATGGGGGACAGGGGGTTCATGAACACTGAAGCTTTCTTT	CASSMGDRGFMNTEAFF
NA	TRBV7-8	TRBJ1-3	few	TGTGCCAGCAGCTTATTCCTCTCTGGAAACACCATATATTTT	CASSLFLSGNTIYF
TRBD1	TRBV5-1	TRBJ1-2	NA	TGCGCCAGCAGCGCGGGACAGAGCTATGGCTACACCTTC	CASSAGQSYGYTF
NA	TRBV7-2	TRBJ2-7	NA	TGTGCCAGCAGCCCCCGCAGACAGGACGAGCAGTACTTC	CASSPRRQDEQYF
TRBD2	TRBV7-6	TRBJ2-5	NA	TGTGCCAGCAGCTTAAGCGGGGGTGCGGGTGAGACCCAGTACTTC	CASSLSGGAGETQYF
NA	TRBV7-2	TRBJ2-1	once	TGTGCCAGCAGCTTAGCCAGGGGTCGGTACAATGAGCAGTTCTTC	CASSLARGRYNEQFF
NA	TRBV6-5	TRBJ1-4	once	TGTGCCAGCAGTTGGTCGCCAACTAATGAAAAACTGTTCTTT	CASSWSPTNEKLFF
NA	TRBV18	TRBJ1-2	NA	TGTGCCAGCTCACCAAACCCCAGGGGTAACTATGGCTACACCTTC	CASSPNPRGNYGYTF
TRBD2	TRBV2	TRBJ2-1	once	TGTGCCAGCGCGCGGACTAGCGGGGTCGATGAGCAGTTCTTC	CASARTSGVDEQFF
NA	TRBV29-1	TRBJ2-5	NA	TGCAGCGCCTTGTGGGGGTCGGGGGGCTCCTCGACCCAGTACTTC	CSALWGSGGSSTQYF
NA	TRBV28	TRBJ1-2	NA	TGTGCCAGCAGGGCGTTGGGGGGGCGATATTCTAGCTACTATGGCTACACCTTC	CASRALGGRYSSYYGYTF
NA	TRBV19	TRBJ2-6	NA	TGTGCCAGTAGTATGGGTGGGAGTGGGGCCAACGTCCTGACTTTC	CASSMGGSGANVLTF
NA	TRBV27	TRBJ1-1	few	TGTGCCAGCAGTTCGACAGGACGGTGGGAGTATGAAGCTTTCTTT	CASSSTGRWEYEAFF
NA	TRBV4-1	TRBJ2-5	once	TGCGCCAGCAGCCAAGGCCTGACAATTGGCTTAAGCCAAGAGACCCAGTACTTC	CASSQGLTIGLSQETQYF
TRBD1	TRBV9	TRBJ1-2	NA	TGTGCCAGCAGCCGGGGACAGGGAGACGGCTACACCTTC	CASSRGQGDGYTF
NA	TRBV7-9	TRBJ1-1	NA	TGTGCCAGCAGTATGACAGCGAACACTGAAGCTTTCTTT	CASSMTANTEAFF
TRBD1	TRBV6-1	TRBJ1-2	NA	TGTGCCAGCAACGAACTGGGACAGGGGAACTATGGCTACACCTTC	CASNELGQGNYGYTF
NA	TRBV27	TRBJ1-1	once	TGTGCCAGCTCAAGGGGAGGGAGCACTGAAGCTTTCTTT	CASSRGGSTEAFF
NA	TRBV6-5	TRBJ1-3	NA	TGTGCCAGCAGCCCCCGAGGAACTGGAAACACCATATATTTT	CASSPRGTGNTIYF
NA	TRBV5-1	TRBJ1-6	NA	TGCGCCAGCAGTAGGGGTAGGGGGTACTCACCCCTCCACTTT	CASSRGRGYSPLHF
TRBD1	TRBV7-2	TRBJ1-6	once	TGTGCCAGCAGCTTACCGACAGGGAGGAGCTCACCCCTCCACTTT	CASSLPTGRSSPLHF
TRBD2	TRBV6-6	TRBJ2-1	NA	TGTGCCAGCAATAACGGGGGGAGATATGAGCAGTTCTTC	CASNNGGRYEQFF
TRBD2	TRBV7-2	TRBJ2-5	NA	TGTGCCAGCAGCTTACATCCAGCGGGGTACCAAGAGACCCAGTACTTC	CASSLHPAGYQETQYF
NA	TRBV7-2	TRBJ1-3	NA	TGTGCCAGCAGCTTAGTTGCAGGGGTGGGAAACACCATATATTTT	CASSLVAGVGNTIYF
NA	TRBV28	TRBJ1-5	NA	TGTGCCAGCACAGTTGTGTTTGGGACACCTAGCAATCAGCCCCAGCATTTT	CASTVVFGTPSNQPQHF
TRBD1	TRBV18	TRBJ1-6	NA	TGTGCCAGCTCAGCCGCCGGACAGGGTTATTCACCCCTCCACTTT	CASSAAGQGYSPLHF
NA	TRBV2	TRBJ2-1	NA	TGTGCCAGCAGTGAACGGGCTGAGGGGCAGTTCTTC	CASSERAEGQFF
NA	TRBV5-1	TRBJ2-7	NA	TGCGCCAGCAGCGCAAGGACAGAGCCAGCCTACGAGCAGTACTTC	CASSARTEPAYEQYF
NA	TRBV11-3	TRBJ1-1	NA	TGTGCCAGCAGCCCCCGCCGAGGGGAAGCTTTCTTT	CASSPRRGEAFF